This note documents a single T cell receptor (beta chain) sequence. Its target antigen remains unknown. No much larger clonotype is one base removed from it; base qualities were not supplied. A patient counted as having stable Graves' hyperthyroidism if no progression to ophthalmopathy occurred over 18 months of follow-up. Hyperthyroidism patients were aged 18 to 65 years and newly diagnosed, with disease duration of less than 2 months. The study excluded patients with uncontrolled infections, other autoimmune diseases, pregnancy or lactation. Clinical symptoms, serum thyroxine and TRAb, thyroid ultrasound, and orbital computed tomography formed the basis for the diagnoses. Total RNA was extracted with Trizol reagent, and quality was checked on an Agilent 2100 Bioanalyzer. The sample originates from a study of T cells in Graves' hyperthyroidism and ophthalmopathy (dated by TCRdb to about 2019). In the study overall: TCR V-J signatures able to tell the groups apart were searched for in a discovery cohort of 100 patients, of whom roughly 42 had Graves' ophthalmopathy and around 58 had stable Graves' hyperthyroidism. The approximately 95 discovery patients were divided at random into training and test sets in a 7:3 ratio. Following sampling, methimazole starting at 30 mg daily was given to hyperthyroidism patients, and high-dose intravenous methylprednisolone was given to ophthalmopathy patients. Prospective prediction of ophthalmopathy was tested in an independent validation cohort of some 20 hyperthyroidism patients and 15 to 17 patients who later progressed to ophthalmopathy. The study also compared thyroid tissue and blood T-cell repertoires from a handful of Graves' hyperthyroidism patients. The paper describes TCR Vbeta CDR3 sequencing of 120 to 150 peripheral blood samples, made up of fewer than 50 ophthalmopathy patients, some 76 hyperthyroidism patients and around 17 progressor patients.

The CDR3 goes from the cysteine to the phenylalanine over 14 residues. Only CDR3 DNA remains: 42 bases, in frame from the first base. The V and J ends are trimmed by 8 bases and 1 base, leaving 12 bases between them. CDR1 and CDR2, per the germline V gene (reference sequence), are MNHEY and SMNVEV. The TCR beta CDR3 regions were amplified from the RNA transcripts. The first round of RT-PCR for the TCR CDR3 was performed with the HTBI primer set and the Qiagen OneStep RT-PCR kit. The libraries were constructed in a second round of multiplex PCR and then size-selected and purified. Libraries were sequenced paired-end with 100 bp reads on an Illumina HiSeq2000. The original methods were these. SOAPnuke was used to process the raw data, removing reads that contained adapters or uncalled bases, had a mean Phred below 15, or lacked an exact match to the constant primer or identifier. COPE v1.2.5 was used to merge high-quality paired reads, and clonotypes were defined as unique nucleotide sequences. MiTCR v1.1 was used to align the clonotypes against IMGT TRBV, TRBD and TRBJ reference segments. The analysis was restricted to V-J combinations with a frequency above 0.0001, which together covered about 99% of the repertoires. A TCS score was defined as the ratio of F50 (clonal expansion) to E x V (chaos), with BLOSUM62-based TCRdist applied between CDR3 peptides within each V-J. Welch's t-statistics and random forest reduced fewer than 600 V-J features to around 14, which were used in a naive Bayes classifier (R e1071). The similarity between thyroid and blood repertoires was quantified using the Morisita-Horn index. Through fastp at Q25 and MiXCR, TCRdb rebuilt clones from the public reads, retaining in-frame beta chains. CDR3 protein sequences are deduplicated, and each keeps its most common genes and DNA. Here the V and J calls rest on TCRdb's processing, not on the authors' analysis. The sample has approximately 500,000 distinct CDR3 sequences on record, roughly 50% of them singletons. The ten biggest clones cover approximately 8.4% of the sample.

What the authors observed across the whole study: Most expanded thyroid clonotypes (frequency above 0.001) were also detected in blood, suggesting blood repertoires may reflect thyroid immune responses. No statistical method was used to fix the sample size in advance, and group allocation was not hidden from the investigators. A model built on a 13 V-J signature distinguished ophthalmopathy from stable hyperthyroidism, reaching 85% to 90% sensitivity and 81.08% specificity in cross-validation and 80%/75% in testing. During validation, the model predicted progression to ophthalmopathy a median of roughly six months ahead of onset, with around 71% sensitivity and 72% to 85% specificity.

The chain links TRBV27 with TRBJ1-5, with TRBD1 perhaps the D gene, on 5 matching bases. The TCR was taken from a woman aged 18-29 years with Graves' hyperthyroidism. Sequences were obtained from peripheral blood or thyroid tissue (not recorded which). Here the CDR3 is given as CASRSRDSNQPQHF. The DNA sequence is TGTGCCAGCCGTTCCCGGGACAGCAATCAGCCCCAGCATTTT.